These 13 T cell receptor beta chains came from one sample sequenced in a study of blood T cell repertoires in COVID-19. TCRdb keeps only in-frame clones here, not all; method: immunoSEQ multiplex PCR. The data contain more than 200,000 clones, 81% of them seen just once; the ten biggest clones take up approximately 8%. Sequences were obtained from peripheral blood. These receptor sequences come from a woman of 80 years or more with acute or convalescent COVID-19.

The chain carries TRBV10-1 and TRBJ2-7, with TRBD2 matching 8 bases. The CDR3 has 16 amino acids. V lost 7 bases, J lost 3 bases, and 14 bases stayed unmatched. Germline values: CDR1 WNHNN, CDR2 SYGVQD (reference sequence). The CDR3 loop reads CASISGPGTSGYEQYF. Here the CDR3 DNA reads TGCGCCAGCATTTCTGGGCCGGGGACTAGTGGCTACGAGCAGTACTTC.

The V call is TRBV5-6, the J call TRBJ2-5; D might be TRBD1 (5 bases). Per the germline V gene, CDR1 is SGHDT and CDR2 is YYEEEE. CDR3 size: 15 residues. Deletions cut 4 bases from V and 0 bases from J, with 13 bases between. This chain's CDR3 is CASSRRQPYQETQYF. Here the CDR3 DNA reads TGTGCCAGCAGCCGTAGACAGCCGTACCAAGAGACCCAGTACTTC.

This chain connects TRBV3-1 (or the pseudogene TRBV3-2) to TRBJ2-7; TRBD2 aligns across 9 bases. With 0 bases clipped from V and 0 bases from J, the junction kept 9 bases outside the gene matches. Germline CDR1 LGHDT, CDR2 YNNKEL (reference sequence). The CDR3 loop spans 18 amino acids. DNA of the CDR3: TGTGCCAGCAGCCAAGATAATAGCGGGAGAGGGAGCTCCTACGAGCAGTACTTC. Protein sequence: CASSQDNSGRGSSYEQYF.

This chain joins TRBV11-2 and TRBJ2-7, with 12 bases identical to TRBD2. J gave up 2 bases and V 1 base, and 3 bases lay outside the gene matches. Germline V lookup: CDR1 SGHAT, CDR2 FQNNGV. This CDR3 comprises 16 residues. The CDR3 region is CASSLATSGGTYEQYF. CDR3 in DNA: TGTGCCAGCAGCTTAGCGACTAGCGGGGGAACCTACGAGCAGTACTTC.

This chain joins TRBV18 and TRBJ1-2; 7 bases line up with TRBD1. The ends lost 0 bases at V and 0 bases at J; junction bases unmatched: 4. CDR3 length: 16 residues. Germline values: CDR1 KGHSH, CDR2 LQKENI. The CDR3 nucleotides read TGTGCCAGCTCACCACCCTCCGGGACAGCTAACTATGGCTACACCTTC. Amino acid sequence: CASSPPSGTANYGYTF.

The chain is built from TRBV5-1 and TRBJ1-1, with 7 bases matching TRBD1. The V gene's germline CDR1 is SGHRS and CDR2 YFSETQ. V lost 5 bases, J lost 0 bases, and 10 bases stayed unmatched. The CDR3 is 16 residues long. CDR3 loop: CASRRTLTGMNTEAFF. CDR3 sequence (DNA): TGCGCCAGCAGACGAACCTTGACAGGGATGAACACTGAAGCTTTCTTT.

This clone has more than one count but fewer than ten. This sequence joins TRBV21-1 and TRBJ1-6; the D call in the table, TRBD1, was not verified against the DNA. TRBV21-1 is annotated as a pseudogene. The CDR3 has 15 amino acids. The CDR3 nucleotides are TGTGCCAGCAGCAAAGGGGACAGCGATAATTCACCCCTCCACTTT. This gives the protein CASSKGDSDNSPLHF.

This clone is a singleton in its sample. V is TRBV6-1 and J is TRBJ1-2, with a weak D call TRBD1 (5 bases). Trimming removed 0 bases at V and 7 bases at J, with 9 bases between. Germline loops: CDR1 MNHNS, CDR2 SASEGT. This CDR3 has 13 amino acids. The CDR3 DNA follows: TGTGCCAGCAGTGAAGCAGGGGTGGGTGGCTACACCTTC. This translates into CASSEAGVGGYTF.

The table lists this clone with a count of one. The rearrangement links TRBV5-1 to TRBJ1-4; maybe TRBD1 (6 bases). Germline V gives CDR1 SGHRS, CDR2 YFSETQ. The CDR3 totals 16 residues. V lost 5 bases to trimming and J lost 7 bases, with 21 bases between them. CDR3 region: CASSPGAGSRGEKLFF. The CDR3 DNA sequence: TGCGCCAGCAGTCCAGGGGCCGGGTCAAGAGGTGAAAAACTGTTTTTT.

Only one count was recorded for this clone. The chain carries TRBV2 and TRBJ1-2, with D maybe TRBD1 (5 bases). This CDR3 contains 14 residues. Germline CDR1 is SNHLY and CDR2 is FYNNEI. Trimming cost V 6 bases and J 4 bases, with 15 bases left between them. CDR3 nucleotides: TGTGCCAGCAGAGCCGACAGTTTAATCTATGGCTACACCTTC. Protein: CASRADSLIYGYTF.

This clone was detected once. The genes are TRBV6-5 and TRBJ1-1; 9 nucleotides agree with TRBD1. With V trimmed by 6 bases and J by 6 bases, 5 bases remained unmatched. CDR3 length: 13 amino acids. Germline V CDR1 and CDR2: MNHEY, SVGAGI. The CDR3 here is CASRQGAGAEAFF. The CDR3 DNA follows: TGTGCCAGCAGACAGGGGGCGGGGGCTGAAGCTTTCTTT.

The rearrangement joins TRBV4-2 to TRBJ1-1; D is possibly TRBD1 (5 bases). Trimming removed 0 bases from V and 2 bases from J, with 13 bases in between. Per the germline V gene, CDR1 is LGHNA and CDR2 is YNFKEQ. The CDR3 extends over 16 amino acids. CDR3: CASSQEDGAANTEAFF. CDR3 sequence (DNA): TGTGCCAGCAGCCAAGAGGATGGGGCTGCAAACACTGAAGCTTTCTTT.

The DNA of the CDR3 is TGTGCCAGCAGCTTAGCGGGGGGTAATTCACCCCTCCACTTT. Amino acids: CASSLAGGNSPLHF. The V gene is TRBV7-6, the J gene TRBJ1-6, with D maybe TRBD1 (5 bases). Germline V lookup: CDR1 SGHVS, CDR2 FNYEAQ. This CDR3 is 14 amino acids long. V shed 0 bases and J shed 6 bases, with 6 bases lying between them.